Detailed here is one TCR beta chain. The sample belongs to a study of blood T cell repertoires in COVID-19. At the level of the study: Spain, Italy and the United States supplied samples that represented acute and convalescent COVID-19. PBMCs, B-cell-depleted T cells, or T cells were the source of the cDNA or gDNA that made up the material.

CDR3 size: 13 residues. Trimming removed 1 base from V and 8 bases from J, with 11 bases in between. Germline V gives CDR1 SGHTA, CDR2 FQGNSA. Original handling: Amplification with reference gene primers provided the estimates of nucleated cell counts. The protocol was immunoSEQ multiplex PCR, while the TCRdb copy is restricted to in-frame clones and leaves out a portion. V, J and clone size are taken as reported in that table, and D and trimming were inferred from the DNA itself. The table has 55,000 to 70,000 clones, 85% to 90% seen once. The chain couples TRBV7-2 to TRBJ1-2; D may be TRBD1 (5 bases). The material sequenced was peripheral blood. This clonotype was obtained from a woman aged 45-59 years with active or convalescent COVID-19. CDR3 nucleotides: TGTGCCAGCAGCTTAGTCCAGGGCCGGGGCTACACCTTC. This encodes CASSLVQGRGYTF.